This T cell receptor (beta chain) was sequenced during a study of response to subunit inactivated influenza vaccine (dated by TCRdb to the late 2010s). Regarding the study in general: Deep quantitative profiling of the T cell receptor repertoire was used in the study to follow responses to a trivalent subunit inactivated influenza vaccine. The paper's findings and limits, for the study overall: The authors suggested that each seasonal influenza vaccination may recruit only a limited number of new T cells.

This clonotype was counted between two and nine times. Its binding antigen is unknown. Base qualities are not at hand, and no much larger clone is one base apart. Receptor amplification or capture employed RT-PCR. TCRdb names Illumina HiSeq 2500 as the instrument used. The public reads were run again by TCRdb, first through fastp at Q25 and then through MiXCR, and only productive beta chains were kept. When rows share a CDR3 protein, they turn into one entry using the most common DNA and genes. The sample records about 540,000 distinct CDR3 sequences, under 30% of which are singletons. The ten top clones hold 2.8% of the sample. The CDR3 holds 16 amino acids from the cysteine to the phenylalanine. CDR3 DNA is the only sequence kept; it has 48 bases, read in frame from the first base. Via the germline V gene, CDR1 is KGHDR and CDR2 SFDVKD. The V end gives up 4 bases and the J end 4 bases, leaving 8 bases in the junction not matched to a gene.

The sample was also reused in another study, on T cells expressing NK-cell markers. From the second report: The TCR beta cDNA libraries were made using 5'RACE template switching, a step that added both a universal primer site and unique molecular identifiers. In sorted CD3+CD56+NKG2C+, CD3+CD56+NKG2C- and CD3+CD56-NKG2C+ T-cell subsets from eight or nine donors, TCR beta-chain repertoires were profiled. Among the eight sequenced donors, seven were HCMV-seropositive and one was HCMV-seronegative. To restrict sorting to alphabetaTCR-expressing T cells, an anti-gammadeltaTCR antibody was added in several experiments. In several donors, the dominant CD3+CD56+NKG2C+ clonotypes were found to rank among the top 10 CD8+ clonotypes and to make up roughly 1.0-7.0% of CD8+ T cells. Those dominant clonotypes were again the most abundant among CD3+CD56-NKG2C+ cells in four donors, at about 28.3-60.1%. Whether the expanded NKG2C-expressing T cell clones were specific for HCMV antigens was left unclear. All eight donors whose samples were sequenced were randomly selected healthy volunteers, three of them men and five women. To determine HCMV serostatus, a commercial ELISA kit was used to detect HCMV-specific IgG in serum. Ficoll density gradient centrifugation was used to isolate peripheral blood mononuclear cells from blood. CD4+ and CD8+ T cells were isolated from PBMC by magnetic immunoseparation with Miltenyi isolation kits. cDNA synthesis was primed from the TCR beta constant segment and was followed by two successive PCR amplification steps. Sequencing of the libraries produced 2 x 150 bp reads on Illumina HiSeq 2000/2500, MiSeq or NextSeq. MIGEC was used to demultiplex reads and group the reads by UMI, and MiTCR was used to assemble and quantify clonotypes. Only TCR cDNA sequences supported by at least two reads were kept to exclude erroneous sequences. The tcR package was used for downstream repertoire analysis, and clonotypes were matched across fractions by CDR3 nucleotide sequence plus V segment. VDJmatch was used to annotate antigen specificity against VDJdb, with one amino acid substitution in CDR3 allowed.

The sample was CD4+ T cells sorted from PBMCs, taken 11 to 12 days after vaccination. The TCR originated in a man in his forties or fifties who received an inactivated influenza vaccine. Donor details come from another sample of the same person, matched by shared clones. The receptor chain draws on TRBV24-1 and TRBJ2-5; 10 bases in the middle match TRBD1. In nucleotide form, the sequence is TGTGCCACCAGTGACCGTGGGGGACAGGGGTCAGAGACCCAGTACTTC. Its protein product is CATSDRGGQGSETQYF.